This T cell receptor beta chain was recorded in a study of cytomegalovirus exposure and HLA in healthy donors. PCR involved 60 Vbeta and 13 Jbeta primers. The repertoire was sequenced with immunoSEQ multiplex PCR; TCRdb's copy has only in-frame clones and lacks some. The sample totals about 150,000 clones; its top ten clones hold about 2%. The CDR3 runs to 14 residues. In germline, CDR1 is MNHNY, CDR2 SVGAGI (reference sequence). Trimming at V came to 6 bases and at J to 0 bases, leaving 4 bases not matched to a gene. The sequenced sample consisted of PBMCs. This rearrangement joins TRBV6-6 to TRBJ2-7, with 8 bases that match TRBD2. This sequence originates from a man under 40 in good health and CMV-seronegative. CDR3 in DNA: TGTGCCAGCAGACCACTAGCGGACTCCTACGAGCAGTACTTC. Translated: CASRPLADSYEQYF.